The 11 T cell receptor beta chains presented below share a single source sample, sequenced in a study of molecular identifiers for immune sequencing clone quantification (dated by TCRdb to the late 2010s). The library was produced with PCR. The listed sequencing device is NextSeq 500. Through fastp at Q25 and MiXCR, TCRdb rebuilt clones from the public reads, retaining in-frame beta chains. One record per CDR3 amino acid sequence lists the most common genes and DNA. For this sample the table gives around 470,000 distinct CDR3 sequences, of which 25% were detected only once. In total, the top ten clones hold 0.7% to 0.9% of the sample. Sequenced input: naive CD8+ T cells from blood, with Jurkat cell RNA spiked in. The cell subset or site tag for this specimen amounts to: FACS-sorted CD8+CD4-CCR7+CD45RA+ naive T cells. Source of these receptors: a human donor in good health. Some libraries in this study had Jurkat cell RNA spiked in.

This sequence joins TRBV7-3 and TRBJ2-1; 14 nucleotides line up with TRBD2. This CDR3 comprises 15 residues. The V gene end was trimmed by 4 bases and the J gene end by 10 bases; junction bases not matched to a gene: 6. Germline V gives CDR1 SGHTA, CDR2 FQGTGA. This CDR3 reads CASSSGTSGSGEQFF. In nucleotides, the CDR3 is TGTGCCAGCAGCTCAGGGACTAGCGGGAGCGGGGAGCAGTTCTTC.

About this clonotype: The junction differs from germline at one of its ends, possibly a read error. CDR3 in amino acids: CSARAPLPGDSQYF. Written as DNA, the CDR3 is TGCAGTGCTAGAGCCCCATTGCCAGGAGATTCGCAGTATTTT. The chain links TRBV20-1 to TRBJ2-3; the D is unclear. Germline CDR1 DFQATT, CDR2 SNEGSKA (reference sequence). There are 14 residues in the CDR3.

CDR3: CASRPQVGAPDTQYF. The CDR3 coding sequence is TGTGCCAGCAGGCCACAAGTAGGGGCCCCAGATACGCAGTATTTT. The gene calls are TRBV3-1 and TRBJ2-3; TRBD1 might be the D (5 bases). Deletions cut 6 bases from V and 4 bases from J, with 17 bases between. This CDR3 is 15 amino acids long. The germline CDR1 and CDR2 sequences are LGHDT and YNNKEL (reference sequence).

This clonotype occurred a few times. CDR3 amino acids: CASSMRSSETDTQYF. DNA for the CDR3: TGTGCCAGTAGTATGCGCAGTTCCGAAACAGATACGCAGTATTTT. The rearrangement uses TRBV19 and TRBJ2-3; D uncertain. The CDR3 covers 15 residues. The ends were cut back, 3 bases at V and 3 bases at J, with 13 bases in the middle. Germline V CDR1 and CDR2: LNHDA, SQIVND (reference sequence).

This clonotype occurred many times. The rearrangement links TRBV29-1 to TRBJ2-5; possible D gene TRBD1, 5 bases. Per germline, CDR1 SQVTM and CDR2 ANQGSEA. CDR3 length: 17 amino acids. Trimming left V 0 bases short and J 5 bases short, with 22 bases between. The CDR3 nucleotides are TGCAGCGTTGAAGATGGGGCCGAGCAGGGTAGTTATGAGACCCAGTACTTC. This sequence encodes CSVEDGAEQGSYETQYF. Complete variable domain (other parts from reference TRBV29-1 and TRBJ2-5): SAVISQKPSRDICQRGTSLTIQCQVDSQVTMMFWYRQQPGQSLTLIATANQGSEATYESGFVIDKFPISRPNLTFSTLTVSNMSPEDSSIYLCSVEDGAEQGSYETQYFGPGTRLLVL.

This sequence joins TRBV3-1 and TRBJ2-5; no reliable D call. V dropped 0 bases and J dropped 2 bases, with 7 bases sitting between them. Germline V gives CDR1 LGHDT, CDR2 YNNKEL (reference sequence). The CDR3 totals 14 residues. The CDR3 sequence is CASSQDVIQETQYF. DNA for the CDR3: TGTGCCAGCAGCCAAGACGTAATTCAAGAGACCCAGTACTTC.

V and J are TRBV27 and TRBJ2-7; 9 bases fit TRBD2. Germline CDR1 reads MNHEY; CDR2 reads SMNVEV (reference sequence). The CDR3 covers 16 residues. After removal of 5 bases from V and 3 bases from J, the junction contained 11 bases not matched to a gene. CDR3 residues: CASSILSPAGGYEQYF. The CDR3 bases are TGTGCCAGCAGTATACTTTCGCCAGCGGGGGGCTACGAGCAGTACTTC.

This clonotype was seen a few times. The CDR3: CASSLFRGDGQPQHF. The CDR3 coding sequence is TGTGCCAGCAGTTTATTTCGGGGGGATGGCCAGCCCCAGCATTTT. This chain joins TRBV28 and TRBJ1-5, with D tentatively TRBD1 (5 bases). CDR3 size: 15 residues. The germline CDR1 and CDR2 sequences are MDHEN and SYDVKM. Between the trimmed V and J ends, which lost 1 base and 7 bases, there was a span of 14 bases.

This chain links TRBV9 with TRBJ2-2, with 8 nucleotides matching TRBD2. This CDR3 has 16 residues. Germline V lookup: CDR1 SGDLS, CDR2 YYNGEE. The V segment lost 2 bases and the J segment 4 bases; nucleotides outside the gene matches: 7. CDR3: CASSVYGGGLTGELFF. DNA of the CDR3: TGTGCCAGCAGCGTCTACGGGGGGGGTCTCACCGGGGAGCTGTTTTTT.

This clonotype was seen ten or more times. This chain connects TRBV29-1 to TRBJ2-5; no definite D call. Per germline, CDR1 SQVTM and CDR2 ANQGSEA. The CDR3 contains 13 residues. The V end was cut by 7 bases, the J end by 1 base, with 13 bases between. DNA for the CDR3: TGCAGCGCCGAATCCGGTACCCAAGAGACCCAGTACTTC. This gives the protein CSAESGTQETQYF.

This clonotype was seen at least ten times. The V and J genes are TRBV19 and TRBJ2-2; the D is unclear. Between the trimmed V and J ends, which lost 7 bases and 4 bases, there was a span of 7 bases. Per germline, CDR1 LNHDA and CDR2 SQIVND (reference sequence). This CDR3 contains 12 residues. The CDR3: CASKWGTGELFF. Here the CDR3 DNA reads TGTGCCAGTAAATGGGGCACCGGGGAGCTGTTTTTT.